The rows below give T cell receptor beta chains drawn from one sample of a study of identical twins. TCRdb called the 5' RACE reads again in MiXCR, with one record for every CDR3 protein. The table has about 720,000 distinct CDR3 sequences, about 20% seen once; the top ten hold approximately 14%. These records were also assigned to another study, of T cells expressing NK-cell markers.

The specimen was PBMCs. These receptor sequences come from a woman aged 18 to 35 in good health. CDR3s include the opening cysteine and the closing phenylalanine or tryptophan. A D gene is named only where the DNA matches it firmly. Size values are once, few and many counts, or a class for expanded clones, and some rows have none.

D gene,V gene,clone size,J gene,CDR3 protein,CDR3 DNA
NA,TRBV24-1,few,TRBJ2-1,CATSDFKVPIGQFF,TGTGCCACCAGTGATTTTAAAGTTCCAATCGGGCAGTTCTTC
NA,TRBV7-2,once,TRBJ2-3,CASSGIRTDTQYF,TGTGCCAGCAGCGGTATACGGACAGATACGCAGTATTTT
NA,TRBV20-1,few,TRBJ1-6,CSASDGNSPLHF,TGCAGTGCTTCAGACGGGAATTCACCCCTCCACTTT
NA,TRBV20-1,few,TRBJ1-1,CSARPSQATEAFF,TGCAGTGCTAGGCCTTCACAGGCTACTGAAGCTTTCTTT
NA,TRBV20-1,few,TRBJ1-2,CSARRQKVSYGYTF,TGCAGTGCTAGAAGACAGAAAGTTTCCTATGGCTACACCTTC
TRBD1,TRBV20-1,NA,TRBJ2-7,CSATDRVRYEQYF,TGCAGTGCAACGGACAGGGTACGATACGAGCAGTACTTC
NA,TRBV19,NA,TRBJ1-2,CASSPAVHYGYTF,TGTGCCAGTAGTCCCGCGGTTCACTATGGCTACACCTTC
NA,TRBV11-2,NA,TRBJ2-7,CASSRHRTYEQYF,TGTGCCAGCAGCCGCCACAGGACCTACGAGCAGTACTTC
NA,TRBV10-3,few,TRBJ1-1,CAISEAGPATEAFF,TGTGCCATCAGTGAGGCGGGGCCAGCTACTGAAGCTTTCTTT
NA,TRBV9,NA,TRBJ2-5,CASSPPGGQETQYF,TGTGCCAGCAGCCCCCCGGGTGGGCAAGAGACCCAGTACTTC
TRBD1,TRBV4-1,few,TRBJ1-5,CASSQDFPRGSQPQHF,TGCGCCAGCAGCCAAGATTTCCCCAGGGGGAGTCAGCCCCAGCATTTT
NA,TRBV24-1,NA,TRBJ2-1,CATSVLRTPYNEQFF,TGTGCCACCAGTGTCTTACGGACCCCGTACAATGAGCAGTTCTTC
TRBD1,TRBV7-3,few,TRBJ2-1,CASSYTQGFNEQFF,TGTGCCAGCAGCTATACACAGGGGTTCAATGAGCAGTTCTTC
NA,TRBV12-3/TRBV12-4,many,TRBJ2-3,CASSFGGRVTDTQYF,TGTGCCAGCAGTTTCGGGGGTCGGGTCACAGATACGCAGTATTTT
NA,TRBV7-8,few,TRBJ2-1,CASRTRVPGSSYNEQFF,TGTGCCAGCAGAACCCGGGTCCCCGGATCCTCCTACAATGAGCAGTTCTTC
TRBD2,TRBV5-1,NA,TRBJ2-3,CASSFGGLAFSDTQYF,TGCGCCAGCAGCTTTGGGGGACTAGCGTTTTCCGATACGCAGTATTTT
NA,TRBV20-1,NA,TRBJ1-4,CSAQGGTNEKLFF,TGCAGTGCCCAAGGTGGTACTAATGAAAAACTGTTTTTT
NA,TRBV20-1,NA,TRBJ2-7,CSARDPPTPGEQYF,TGCAGTGCTAGAGATCCCCCTACCCCGGGGGAGCAGTACTTC
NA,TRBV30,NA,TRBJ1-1,CAWRRVLQAFF,TGTGCCTGGAGGAGAGTCCTCCAAGCTTTCTTT
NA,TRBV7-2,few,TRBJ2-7,CASSFQVPYEQYF,TGTGCCAGCAGCTTCCAGGTCCCCTACGAGCAGTACTTC
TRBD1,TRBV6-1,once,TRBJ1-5,CASSTGTGSNQPQHF,TGTGCCAGCAGCACCGGGACAGGTAGCAATCAGCCCCAGCATTTT
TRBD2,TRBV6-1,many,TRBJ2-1,CASNPIAETSLNEQFF,TGTGCCAGCAACCCGATAGCGGAGACTAGCTTAAATGAGCAGTTCTTC
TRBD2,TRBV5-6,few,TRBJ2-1,CASSLFEREGQWNEQFF,TGTGCCAGCAGCTTGTTCGAGCGGGAGGGCCAATGGAATGAGCAGTTCTTC
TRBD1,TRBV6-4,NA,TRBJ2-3,CASSPTGTGETDTQYF,TGTGCCAGCAGTCCCACCGGGACAGGGGAGACAGATACGCAGTATTTT
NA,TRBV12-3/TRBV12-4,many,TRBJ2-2,CASSFGGNTGELFF,TGTGCCAGCAGTTTTGGGGGGAACACCGGGGAGCTGTTTTTT
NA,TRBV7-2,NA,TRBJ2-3,CASSPGKGDTQYF,TGTGCCAGCAGCCCCGGGAAGGGAGATACGCAGTATTTT
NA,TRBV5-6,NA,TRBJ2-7,CASSFPLGTEQYF,TGTGCCAGCAGCTTTCCCCTAGGCACCGAGCAGTACTTC
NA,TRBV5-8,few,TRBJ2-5,CASGSRETQYF,TGTGCCAGCGGGAGTCGAGAGACCCAGTACTTC
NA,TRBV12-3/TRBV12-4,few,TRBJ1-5,CASSDQGAQPQHF,TGTGCCAGCAGCGACCAGGGTGCCCAGCCCCAGCATTTT
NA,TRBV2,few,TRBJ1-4,CASSEKGATNEKLFF,TGTGCCAGCAGTGAAAAGGGAGCAACTAATGAAAAACTGTTTTTT
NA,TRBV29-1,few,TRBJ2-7,CSVSGSWDPPYEQYF,TGCAGCGTATCTGGTTCGTGGGACCCACCCTACGAGCAGTACTTC
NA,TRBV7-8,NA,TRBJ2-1,CASSRILVTRNEQFF,TGTGCCAGCAGCCGTATACTCGTTACTAGGAATGAGCAGTTCTTC
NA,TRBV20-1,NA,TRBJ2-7,CSADASKAQYF,TGCAGTGCGGATGCATCCAAGGCGCAGTACTTC
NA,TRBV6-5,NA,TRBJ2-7,CASSPDYREQYF,TGTGCCAGCAGTCCCGACTACCGCGAGCAGTACTTC
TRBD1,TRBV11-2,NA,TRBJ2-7,CASSLVGQGTGEQYF,TGTGCCAGCAGCTTAGTGGGACAGGGGACTGGCGAGCAGTACTTC
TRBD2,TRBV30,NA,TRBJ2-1,CAWSYGTSGRGSEQFF,TGTGCCTGGAGTTACGGTACTAGCGGGAGAGGCAGCGAGCAGTTCTTC
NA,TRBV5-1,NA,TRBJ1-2,CASSLAAGSYGYTF,TGCGCCAGCAGCTTGGCCGCCGGGAGCTATGGCTACACCTTC
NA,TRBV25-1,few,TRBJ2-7,CASTYSSASYEQYF,TGTGCCAGCACTTACAGTTCTGCCTCCTACGAGCAGTACTTC
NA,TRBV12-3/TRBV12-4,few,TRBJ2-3,CAVSEGNTDTQYF,TGTGCCGTCTCGGAGGGCAACACAGATACGCAGTATTTT
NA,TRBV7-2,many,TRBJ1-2,CASSLRSGDGYTF,TGTGCCAGCAGCTTACGGTCTGGGGATGGCTACACCTTC
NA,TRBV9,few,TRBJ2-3,CASSAQGRYADTQYF,TGTGCCAGCAGCGCTCAGGGACGTTACGCAGATACGCAGTATTTT
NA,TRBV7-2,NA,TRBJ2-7,CASSLAPNSYEQYF,TGTGCCAGCAGCTTAGCTCCTAACTCCTACGAGCAGTACTTC
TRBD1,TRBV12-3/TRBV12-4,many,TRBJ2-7,CASSRGLDEQYF,TGTGCCAGCAGTAGGGGGCTGGACGAGCAGTACTTC
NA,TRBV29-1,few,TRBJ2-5,CSVGGDQETQYF,TGCAGCGTTGGTGGAGACCAAGAGACCCAGTACTTC
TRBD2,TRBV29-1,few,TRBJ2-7,CSVVAGEGSYEQYF,TGCAGCGTTGTGGCGGGGGAAGGGTCCTACGAGCAGTACTTC
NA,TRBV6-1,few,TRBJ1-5,CASRLLGGTSNQPQHF,TGTGCCAGCAGGCTCCTTGGAGGGACTAGCAATCAGCCCCAGCATTTT
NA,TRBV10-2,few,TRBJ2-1,CASSESGSKEQFF,TGCGCCAGCAGTGAGAGTGGATCTAAGGAGCAGTTCTTC
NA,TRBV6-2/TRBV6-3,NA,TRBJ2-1,CASSLDIRPHNEQFF,TGTGCCAGCAGCTTAGACATCAGGCCACACAATGAGCAGTTCTTC
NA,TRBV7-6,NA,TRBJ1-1,CASSLQGGLNTEAFF,TGTGCCAGCAGCTTACAGGGCGGTTTGAACACTGAAGCTTTCTTT
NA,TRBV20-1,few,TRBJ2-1,CSSTDRTATSYNEQFF,TGCAGTTCCACGGATCGGACCGCTACCTCCTACAATGAGCAGTTCTTC
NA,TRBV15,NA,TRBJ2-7,CATSTYLGHSLYEQYF,TGTGCCACCAGCACCTACCTTGGACACTCGTTGTACGAGCAGTACTTC
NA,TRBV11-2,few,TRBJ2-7,CASSARSTSGSYEQYF,TGTGCCAGCAGCGCCCGGTCGACTAGTGGATCCTACGAGCAGTACTTC
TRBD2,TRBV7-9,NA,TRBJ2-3,CASSPRGAGGTDTQYF,TGTGCCAGCAGCCCCCGGGGAGCGGGGGGGACAGATACGCAGTATTTT
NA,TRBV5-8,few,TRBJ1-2,CASSSPQTGLYGYTF,TGTGCCAGCAGCTCACCTCAGACAGGTCTCTATGGCTACACCTTC
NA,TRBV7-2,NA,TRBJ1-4,CASSFGGGAHEKLFF,TGTGCCAGCAGCTTTGGGGGGGGCGCCCATGAAAAACTGTTTTTT
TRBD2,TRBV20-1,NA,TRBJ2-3,CSATPGTSGTDTQYF,TGCAGTGCCACTCCCGGGACTAGCGGCACAGATACGCAGTATTTT
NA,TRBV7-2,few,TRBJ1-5,CASSLWRSGWPQHF,TGTGCCAGCAGCTTATGGCGTAGTGGTTGGCCCCAGCATTTT